Listed below are T cell receptor beta chains from one sample, sequenced in a study of CD8+CD57+ T cells in acquired aplastic anemia. TCRdb reprocessed the reads via MiXCR and lists one record per CDR3 protein. The sample holds about 40,000 distinct CDR3 sequences, approximately 57% seen once. Sequencing was done on a sample of sorted CD4+, CD8+, or CD8+CD57+ T cells (not recorded which) from PBMCs. The receptor set was obtained from a human donor with aplastic anemia. Both conserved end residues are part of each CDR3. A D gene is named only where the DNA matches it firmly. For some rows the clone size is stated as once, few or many, or as a class when expanded; others skip it.

clone_size	j_call	d_call	v_call	cdr3_aa	cdr3_nt
.	TRBJ2-7	.	TRBV10-1	CASSDPSSYEQYF	TGCGCCAGCAGTGATCCCTCAAGCTACGAGCAGTACTTC
once	TRBJ2-7	.	TRBV24-1	CATSDPGYEQYF	TGTGCCACCAGTGATCCTGGCTACGAGCAGTACTTC
.	TRBJ2-1	.	TRBV15	CATSRSPRDEQFF	TGTGCCACCAGCAGATCCCCCCGGGATGAGCAGTTCTTC
.	TRBJ1-1	.	TRBV19	CASIEGRRNTEAFF	TGTGCCAGCATTGAAGGGCGGAGGAACACTGAAGCTTTCTTT
.	TRBJ2-3	TRBD2	TRBV7-9	CASSQLAGGRTDTQYF	TGTGCCAGCAGCCAGCTAGCGGGGGGACGCACAGATACGCAGTATTTT
once	TRBJ1-1	.	TRBV10-3	CAISESLRHEREAFF	TGTGCCATCAGTGAGTCCCTCCGACACGAGCGTGAAGCTTTCTTT
.	TRBJ2-7	TRBD2	TRBV11-1	CASSPLAGVPVDEQYF	TGTGCCAGCAGCCCACTAGCGGGGGTACCCGTCGACGAGCAGTACTTC
.	TRBJ2-7	TRBD1	TRBV25-1	CASSGGQGRSYEQYF	TGTGCCAGCAGTGGGGGACAGGGGCGCTCCTACGAGCAGTACTTC
.	TRBJ2-7	.	TRBV7-8	CASSLGRDSYEQYF	TGCGCCAGCAGCTTAGGTAGGGACTCCTACGAGCAGTACTTC
.	TRBJ2-5	.	TRBV19	CASRRRQQETQYF	TGTGCCAGTAGAAGGAGGCAGCAAGAGACCCAGTACTTC
.	TRBJ1-2	.	TRBV12-3/TRBV12-4	CASTTGGQRYGYTF	TGTGCCAGCACTACGGGGGGGCAGAGATATGGCTACACCTTC
many	TRBJ1-1	.	TRBV30	CAWSVSDPTEAFF	TGTGCCTGGAGTGTGTCCGACCCCACTGAAGCTTTCTTT
.	TRBJ1-4	.	TRBV20-1	CSANLGLGRYNEKLFF	TGCAGTGCTAATCTCGGACTGGGCAGGTATAATGAAAAACTGTTTTTT
.	TRBJ2-5	TRBD2	TRBV27	CASSVLAGGPETQYF	TGTGCCAGCAGTGTACTAGCGGGGGGGCCGGAGACCCAGTACTTC
.	TRBJ1-1	.	TRBV19	CASSIWTEAFF	TGTGCCAGTAGTATCTGGACTGAAGCTTTCTTT
.	TRBJ1-1	.	TRBV10-3	CAISEHRDTEAFF	TGTGCCATCAGTGAGCACAGGGACACTGAAGCTTTCTTT
many	TRBJ1-5	.	TRBV5-6	CASSLGDQPQHF	TGTGCCAGCAGCTTAGGGGATCAGCCCCAGCATTTT
.	TRBJ2-1	.	TRBV19	CASTQGSYNEQFF	TGTGCCAGTACTCAGGGCTCCTACAATGAGCAGTTCTTC
few	TRBJ1-1	TRBD1	TRBV25-1	CASVPGQGGLEAFF	TGTGCCAGCGTACCCGGACAGGGCGGACTTGAAGCTTTCTTT
.	TRBJ2-5	.	TRBV5-1	CASSQDSTETQYF	TGCGCCAGCAGCCAGGACAGTACAGAGACCCAGTACTTC
.	TRBJ1-3	TRBD1	TRBV9	CASSVGTGTGNTIYF	TGTGCCAGCAGCGTAGGGACAGGGACGGGCAACACCATATATTTT
.	TRBJ2-2	TRBD1	TRBV24-1	CATARQGLDTGELFF	TGTGCCACCGCTCGACAGGGATTGGACACCGGGGAGCTGTTTTTT
many	TRBJ2-1	.	TRBV29-1	CSVSGSYNEQFF	TGCAGCGTTTCAGGCTCCTACAATGAGCAGTTCTTC
.	TRBJ1-1	.	TRBV29-1	CSVQQGRGEAFF	TGCAGCGTTCAACAAGGACGGGGTGAAGCTTTCTTT
.	TRBJ2-5	.	TRBV15	CATSRDMGRGKQPQYF	TGTGCCACCAGCAGAGATATGGGGAGGGGGAAGCAGCCCCAGTACTTC
.	TRBJ2-1	.	TRBV15	CATTTGTYNEQFF	TGTGCCACGACTACCGGGACGTACAATGAGCAGTTCTTC
.	TRBJ1-5	.	TRBV12-3/TRBV12-4	CASSFSGGNQPQHF	TGTGCCAGCAGTTTTTCGGGGGGCAATCAGCCCCAGCATTTT
.	TRBJ1-1	.	TRBV7-3	CASSLRPDTEAFF	TGTGCCAGCAGCTTAAGGCCAGATACTGAAGCTTTCTTT
few	TRBJ1-1	.	TRBV29-1	CSVPGQNTEAFF	TGCAGCGTTCCGGGACAGAACACTGAAGCTTTCTTT
medium-sized	TRBJ1-2	.	TRBV24-1	CATSDSDSYYGYTF	TGTGCCACCAGTGACTCGGACAGCTACTATGGCTACACCTTC
.	TRBJ2-7	.	TRBV20-1	CSAGTGTFYEQYF	TGCAGTGCTGGGACCGGGACATTCTACGAGCAGTACTTC
once	TRBJ2-2	.	TRBV14	CASSFTSSTQPNTGELFF	TGTGCCAGCAGCTTTACGTCTAGCACCCAACCGAACACCGGGGAGCTGTTTTTT
.	TRBJ2-5	TRBD1	TRBV7-2	CASSSGGSETQYF	TGTGCCAGCAGCTCAGGGGGAAGCGAGACCCAGTACTTC
many	TRBJ1-5	.	TRBV7-7	CAPPGFVNQPQHF	TGTGCCCCGCCGGGTTTTGTCAATCAGCCCCAGCATTTT
many	TRBJ2-7	TRBD2	TRBV7-9	CASSPRGTSGVEQYF	TGTGCCAGCAGCCCACGGGGGACTAGCGGGGTCGAGCAGTACTTC